What follows describes a single T cell receptor beta chain. Its matching antigen is unknown. This entry belongs to a study of shared clonotypes between healthy human individuals. Here immunoSEQ multiplex PCR was the method, and the copy in TCRdb shows in-frame clones only, minus some. The table lists roughly 1,600,000 clones, roughly 98.5% of them singletons, with 0.36% in the top ten. Study conclusions and caveats: Naive CD4 clonotypes were shared across a few donors at about 5.2%.

CDR1 MDHEN and CDR2 SYDVKM come from the germline V gene. There are 11 residues in the CDR3. Trimming took 4 bases from V and 6 from J, leaving 3 bases between them. This rearrangement joins TRBV28 to TRBJ1-4; D gene uncertain. This clonotype originated in a man aged 25-40 years in good health. The sequenced material came from naive CD4+ T cells sorted from blood. Stated subset: CD45RA+ positively selected. DNA for the CDR3: TGTGCCAGCAGTTCAGATGAAAAACTGTTTTTT. Amino acid sequence: CASSSDEKLFF.